The 12 T cell receptor beta chains below were found in one sample sequenced in a study of naive and memory T cell subsets. Two oligonucleotides, mixed equimolar, formed the beta constant-region primer covering TRBC1 and TRBC2. TCRdb passed the UMI-ligation and nested PCR reads through MiXCR, listing each CDR3 protein once. The table shows about 85,000 distinct CDR3 sequences, with roughly 14% occurring only once. Sequencing used central memory CD4+ T cells from blood. Every receptor here comes from a human donor in good health.

At least ten counts were recorded for this clonotype. The chain recombines TRBV7-2 with TRBJ2-7; 7 nucleotides agree with TRBD2. CDR3 length: 17 amino acids. The ends lost 4 bases at V and 3 bases at J; junction bases unmatched: 15. In germline, CDR1 is SGHTA, CDR2 FQGNSA. The CDR3 region is CASSSRYGAGSLYEQYF. The CDR3 DNA reads as TGTGCCAGCAGCTCGAGATACGGAGCGGGGAGTCTCTACGAGCAGTACTTC.

The V and J genes are TRBV12-3 or TRBV12-4 and TRBJ2-7; 7 bases fit TRBD1. V was clipped by 5 bases and J by 0 bases; unmatched bases: 4. The CDR3 sequence is 14 residues long. As DNA, the CDR3 is TGTGCCAGCAGTGAGACAGGGTACTCCTACGAGCAGTACTTC. It translates to CASSETGYSYEQYF.

The chain carries TRBV5-4 and TRBJ2-1; 15 bases match TRBD2. From germline, CDR1 is SGHNT and CDR2 YYREEE (reference sequence). This CDR3 has 19 residues. V lost 3 bases, J lost 6 bases, and 13 bases stayed unmatched. This CDR3 is CASSSRTSGRAGFGNEQFF. CDR3 in DNA: TGTGCCAGCAGCTCTCGGACTAGCGGGAGGGCCGGTTTTGGCAATGAGCAGTTCTTC.

In this sample, this clonotype turned up a few times. V gene TRBV28 combines with J gene TRBJ1-5; 9 bases are a match to TRBD1. The germline gives CDR1 MDHEN, CDR2 SYDVKM. V shed 4 bases and J 4 bases; nucleotides not matched to a gene: 2. This CDR3 region has 14 residues. The chain's CDR3 is CASSSGQGNQPQHF. The CDR3 DNA sequence: TGTGCCAGCAGTTCCGGACAGGGGAATCAGCCCCAGCATTTT.

The V call is TRBV6-2 or TRBV6-3, the J call TRBJ2-7; 7 nucleotides line up with TRBD1. The CDR3 loop spans 15 amino acids. CDR1 and CDR2 from the germline V gene are MNHEY and SVGEGT. V shed 6 bases and J 3 bases; nucleotides not matched to a gene: 11. The CDR3 sequence: CASSQPTGVVYEQYF. The CDR3 nucleotides read TGTGCCAGCAGCCAACCTACAGGGGTAGTCTACGAGCAGTACTTC.

The rearrangement joins TRBV18 to TRBJ1-1; the D is unclear. This CDR3 is built from 14 residues. CDR1 and CDR2 (germline): KGHSH, LQKENI. The V end lost 3 bases, the J end lost 6 bases, and 14 bases lay between the germline ends. DNA of the CDR3: TGTGCCAGCTCACCCTCACAGCGAGGCTCTGAAGCTTTCTTT. Amino acids: CASSPSQRGSEAFF.

A few counts support this clonotype. The chain joins TRBV3-1 to TRBJ1-2; 9 positions match TRBD1. CDR1 is LGHDT and CDR2 is YNNKEL in the germline V gene (reference sequence). The length of the CDR3 is 13 residues. The V segment lost 5 bases and the J segment 7 bases; nucleotides outside the gene matches: 5. The CDR3 DNA reads as TGTGCCAGCAGCGGACAGGGGATTTTTGGCTACACCTTC. It translates to CASSGQGIFGYTF.

This chain links TRBV29-1 with TRBJ1-3, with D perhaps TRBD1 (5 bases). The germline CDR1 and CDR2 sequences are SQVTM and ANQGSEA. The CDR3 runs 15 residues. V dropped 0 bases and J dropped 3 bases, with 12 bases sitting between them. The CDR3 nucleotides are TGCAGCGTTGAAGATCTTACCGGGGGTGGAAACACCATATATTTT. Its protein product is CSVEDLTGGGNTIYF.

There are a few counts of this clonotype. J is TRBJ1-5 and V is TRBV10-3; unclear D gene. CDR3 size: 13 residues. Germline CDR1 ENHRY, CDR2 SYGVKD. V dropped 4 bases and J dropped 3 bases, with 7 bases sitting between them. CDR3 region: CAISVAINQPQHF. The CDR3 nucleotides read TGTGCCATCAGTGTCGCGATCAATCAGCCCCAGCATTTT.

This clonotype was detected only a few times. V and J are TRBV18 and TRBJ1-1; D ambiguous. Trimming shortened V by 5 bases and J by 7 bases, and 17 bases separated the two germline ends. This CDR3 has 14 residues. CDR1 KGHSH and CDR2 LQKENI come from the germline V gene. The CDR3 sequence: CASSIETLVGEAFF. CDR3 coding DNA: TGTGCCAGCTCAATCGAGACCCTAGTCGGTGAAGCTTTCTTT.

This clonotype was observed at least ten times. The chain uses TRBV5-1 and TRBJ2-3; TRBD1 aligns across 9 bases. V shed 4 bases and J 6 bases; nucleotides not matched to a gene: 12. Germline assignment: CDR1 SGHRS and CDR2 YFSETQ. This CDR3 has 16 residues. The CDR3 is CASSPRPGTGTDTQYF. As DNA, the CDR3 is TGCGCCAGCAGCCCCCGTCCCGGGACAGGGACCGATACGCAGTATTTT.

The sample holds a few counts of this clonotype. The chain joins TRBV28 to TRBJ2-3; D is possibly TRBD2 (7 bases). V was cut by 7 bases and J by 4 bases, with 15 bases left in between. There are 14 residues in the CDR3. From germline, CDR1 is MDHEN and CDR2 SYDVKM. Written as DNA, the CDR3 is TGTGCCAGCAAGGGGGGGGGGAATGCAGATACGCAGTATTTT. Translation gives CASKGGGNADTQYF.